Below, 14 T cell receptor beta chains from the same sample are listed, as sequenced in a study of blood T cells in healthy people across ages. Sample-barcoded 5' priming and a J-beta primer mix drove a second PCR of about 6 to 12 cycles. TCRdb passed the 5' RACE reads through MiXCR, listing each CDR3 protein once. The table has around 1,000,000 distinct CDR3 sequences, 35% to 40% seen once. The sample taken for sequencing was blood. These receptor sequences come from a man in his late teens or twenties in good health.

Only a few counts were recorded for this clonotype. The V call is TRBV3-1, the J call TRBJ2-1; D uncertain. Trimming left V 7 bases short and J 5 bases short, with 15 bases between. Germline CDR1 is LGHDT and CDR2 is YNNKEL (reference sequence). This CDR3 has 14 residues. This CDR3 is CASKGPKPNNEQFF. The CDR3 nucleotides are TGTGCCAGCAAAGGCCCCAAGCCGAACAATGAGCAGTTCTTC.

This clonotype was seen more than once but under ten times. The rearrangement uses TRBV12-3 or TRBV12-4 and TRBJ2-1; TRBD1 is a possible D gene (6 bases). Trimming took 4 bases from V and 5 from J, leaving 15 bases between them. This CDR3 has 15 amino acids. In nucleotides, the CDR3 is TGTGCCAGCAGTTCATCCGACAGGTGGGACAATGAGCAGTTCTTC. It specifies CASSSSDRWDNEQFF.

A few counts support this clonotype. The chain links TRBV10-3 to TRBJ1-6; D remains unclear. The CDR3 extends over 17 amino acids. V lost 0 bases, J lost 6 bases, and 15 bases lay in between. The germline V gene has CDR1 ENHRY and CDR2 SYGVKD. The chain's CDR3 is CAISESSSPGANSPLHF. The CDR3 bases are TGTGCCATCAGTGAGTCGAGCAGCCCGGGTGCTAATTCACCCCTCCACTTT.

The rearrangement uses TRBV20-1 and TRBJ1-2; 7 nucleotides line up with TRBD1. This CDR3 spans 12 amino acids. Germline V lookup: CDR1 DFQATT, CDR2 SNEGSKA (reference sequence). After removal of 6 bases from V and 8 bases from J, the junction contained 9 bases not matched to a gene. DNA of the CDR3: TGCAGTGCCTACTCAGGGGGTATGGGCTACACCTTC. This encodes CSAYSGGMGYTF.

The table lists this clonotype with a few counts. This chain uses TRBV7-3 with TRBJ2-3; D not resolved. The CDR3 has 15 residues. With 1 base removed from V and 1 base from J, the gap between germline ends came to 9 bases. Germline V gene sequence: CDR1 SGHTA, CDR2 FQGTGA. The CDR3 coding sequence is TGTGCCAGCAGCTTAAATTGGGGTGGCACAGATACGCAGTATTTT. The encoded protein is CASSLNWGGTDTQYF.

This clonotype was counted a few times. The chain carries TRBV7-9 and TRBJ2-2; TRBD1 might be the D (5 bases). Trimming cost V 4 bases and J 3 bases, with 9 bases left between them. The V gene's germline CDR1 is SEHNR and CDR2 FQNEAQ (reference sequence). The CDR3 runs 14 residues. CDR3 sequence reads: CASSWLRDTGELFF. The CDR3 DNA reads TGTGCCAGCAGCTGGCTCAGGGACACCGGGGAGCTGTTTTTT.

The chain carries TRBV12-5 and TRBJ1-2; weak D call: TRBD1 (6 bases). Trimming pared 4 bases from V and 3 bases from J, leaving 18 bases between. Germline V gene data show CDR1 as LGHNT and CDR2 as FRNRAP. The CDR3 has 16 amino acids. The chain's CDR3 is CASGSAPGEGDYGYTF. The CDR3 DNA reads TGTGCTAGTGGTTCCGCCCCAGGGGAAGGAGACTATGGCTACACCTTC.

In this sample, this clonotype turned up once. This sequence joins TRBV9 and TRBJ2-2; TRBD2 aligns across 7 bases. Germline CDR1 is SGDLS and CDR2 is YYNGEE. The CDR3 length is 13 residues. After removal of 3 bases from V and 7 bases from J, the junction contained 3 bases not matched to a gene. The CDR3 protein is CASSGRGGGELFF. In nucleotides, the CDR3 is TGTGCCAGCAGCGGTCGCGGGGGCGGGGAGCTGTTTTTT.

In its sample, this clonotype was seen a few times. This chain links TRBV12-3 or TRBV12-4 with TRBJ2-7, with 7 bases lining up with TRBD1. This CDR3 is 15 amino acids long. Trimming at V came to 2 bases and at J to 6 bases, leaving 10 bases not matched to a gene. CDR3 region: CASSLSGTASGEQYF. The CDR3 nucleotides read TGTGCCAGCAGTTTAAGTGGGACAGCCTCTGGCGAGCAGTACTTC.

This clonotype appeared a few times. This chain connects TRBV28 to TRBJ1-4, with D possibly matching TRBD1 (6 bases). V gave up 4 bases and J gave up 3 bases, with 15 bases separating them. This CDR3 comprises 16 residues. CDR1 is MDHEN and CDR2 is SYDVKM in the germline V gene. This CDR3 reads CASSYLQGGSNEKLFF. CDR3 DNA sequence: TGTGCCAGCAGTTACTTACAGGGTGGTTCTAATGAAAAACTGTTTTTT.

A few counts support this clonotype. This rearrangement joins TRBV6-1 to TRBJ1-5; 7 bases are a match to TRBD1. The CDR3 spans 17 residues. Germline V gives CDR1 MNHNS, CDR2 SASEGT. J was trimmed by 0 bases and V by 0 bases; bases with no gene match: 5. In DNA, the CDR3 is TGTGCCAGCAGTGAAGCATCCGACAGGGATAGCAATCAGCCCCAGCATTTT. Amino acids: CASSEASDRDSNQPQHF.

The table lists this clonotype with a few counts. This chain uses TRBV6-2 or TRBV6-3 with TRBJ1-1, with D possibly matching TRBD1 (5 bases). V lost 8 bases and J 5 bases, leaving 12 bases between the germline ends. There are 12 residues in the CDR3. Germline CDR1 reads MNHEY; CDR2 reads SVGEGT. CDR3 coding DNA: TGTGCCAGCGGTTCCGGGGGGACTGAAGCTTTCTTT. Protein sequence: CASGSGGTEAFF.

Notes on this clonotype: It may be a read error: a sequence one base away is much more abundant. V gene TRBV12-3 or TRBV12-4 combines with J gene TRBJ2-3; possible D gene TRBD1, 5 bases. V lost 10 bases to trimming and J lost 2 bases, with 10 bases between them. This CDR3 is 12 amino acids long. DNA of the CDR3: TGTGCCAACATCAGGGCCACAGATACGCAGTATTTT. It is translated as CANIRATDTQYF.

V usage is TRBV29-1 and J usage is TRBJ1-1; the D gene is possibly TRBD1 (5 bases). V lost 7 bases to trimming and J lost 0 bases, with 9 bases between them. Germline CDR1 SQVTM, CDR2 ANQGSEA. The CDR3 extends over 12 amino acids. This CDR3 reads CSGRTMNTEAFF. In DNA form, the CDR3 reads TGCAGCGGCCGGACAATGAACACTGAAGCTTTCTTT.